The T cell receptor (beta chain) under discussion was sequenced for a study of blood T cell repertoires in COVID-19. Across the study: Sites in the United States, Italy and Spain provided acute and convalescent COVID-19 samples.

The CDR3 runs 11 residues. Germline V gene lookup returns CDR1 SGHVS and CDR2 FQNEAQ. Trimming shortened V by 5 bases and J by 11 bases, and 10 bases separated the two germline ends. In the study's own analysis: From reference gene primer amplification, estimates of nucleated cell counts were derived. This table comes from immunoSEQ multiplex PCR, and its TCRdb copy is limited to in-frame clones, with some not included. That table is the source of V, J and clone size, and D and trimming were worked out from the DNA. The sample consists of approximately 490,000 clones, approximately 91% of them appearing once.

This receptor was obtained from a woman in her fifties or sixties who had recovered from COVID-19. The source material was PBMCs or T cells enriched from blood (not recorded which). The rearrangement links TRBV7-8 to TRBJ2-1, with D possibly TRBD2 on 5 matching bases. For the CDR3, the DNA is TGTGCCAGCAGCCAAGCCGGGAAGCAGTTCTTC. Translating it yields CASSQAGKQFF.